A selection of T cell receptor beta chains follows, all from one sample in a study of T cells expressing NK-cell markers. TCRdb reprocessed the 5' RACE reads and keeps a single row for each CDR3 protein, giving no DNA. This sample carries about 550,000 distinct CDR3 sequences, with approximately 3.6% going to the ten biggest clones. What was sequenced was blood T cells: a sorted CD56 or NKG2C T cell subset, CD4+ or CD8+ T cells, or bulk PBMC T cells (not recorded which). The receptor source for this set is a man aged 18 to 29 in good health. The CDR3 runs from the conserved cysteine through the conserved F or W. The order of the fields is J gene, V gene, CDR3 protein.

TRBJ2-7	TRBV4-3	CASSHLDKGGYEQYF
TRBJ1-2	TRBV29-1	CSVEGDRYYGYTF
TRBJ2-1	TRBV5-1	CASSNGTGGRNEQFF
TRBJ1-2	TRBV28	CASSLWEEKRGYTF
TRBJ2-1	TRBV20-1	CSAYIIGGRAREQFF
TRBJ1-1	TRBV11-3	CASSLLTDTEAFF
TRBJ2-1	TRBV12-3/TRBV12-4	CASSPISRASLNEQFF
TRBJ2-7	TRBV29-1	CSVDGQASYEQYF
TRBJ2-7	TRBV20-1	CSASDPTPSYEQYF
TRBJ1-2	TRBV9	CASRGLDYGYTF
TRBJ2-3	TRBV4-1	CASSETSSDTQYF
TRBJ1-1	TRBV7-8	CASSLEFMNTEAFF
TRBJ2-4	TRBV7-9	CASSTLPGRGKNIQYF